Presented here are 29 T cell receptor beta chains from one specimen sequenced in a study of T cells expressing NK-cell markers. TCRdb re-called the 5' RACE reads and gives one entry per CDR3 protein, without DNA. The sample data list hundreds of thousands of distinct CDR3 sequences. Sequenced input: blood T cells: a sorted CD56 or NKG2C T cell subset, CD4+ or CD8+ T cells, or bulk PBMC T cells (not recorded which). The receptors were sampled from a woman aged 18-69 years in good health.

The rearrangement joins TRBV20-1 to TRBJ2-7; without DNA, the TCRdb call of TRBD1 cannot be checked. The germline gives CDR1 DFQATT, CDR2 SNEGSKA (reference sequence). The CDR3 totals 14 residues. The CDR3 here is CSARALRGGDEQYF.

This sequence joins TRBV4-3 and TRBJ2-7; TCRdb outputs TRBD1, but without DNA this stays unchecked. CDR1 and CDR2 (germline): LGHNA, YSLEER. There are 13 residues in the CDR3. CDR3 loop: CASSPRQGREQYF.

The V call is TRBV18, the J call TRBJ2-3; TCRdb calls TRBD1, which cannot be checked without DNA. The germline gives CDR1 KGHSH, CDR2 LQKENI. The length of the CDR3 is 14 residues. CDR3: CASSPGQGGSTQYF.

The chain has TRBV7-8 and TRBJ1-1; as DNA is missing, the TRBD1 call by TCRdb cannot be tested. The CDR3 has 15 residues. The germline CDR1 and CDR2 sequences are SGHVS and FQNEAQ. CDR3 sequence: CASSLVPQTNTEAFF.

The chain couples TRBV9 to TRBJ1-1; the TRBD1 assignment by TCRdb is unverifiable without DNA. Germline CDR1 SGDLS, CDR2 YYNGEE. The CDR3 sequence is 11 residues long. CDR3 protein: CASSEQGKAFF.

V usage is TRBV5-6 and J usage is TRBJ1-4; TCRdb reports TRBD1, a call that lacks DNA to check it against. There are 13 residues in the CDR3. Germline V CDR1 and CDR2: SGHDT, YYEEEE. The chain's CDR3 is CASSSGRDEKLFF.

The genes are TRBV20-1 and TRBJ2-5; TCRdb's assignment of TRBD2 cannot be checked, as there is no DNA. CDR3 size: 15 residues. CDR1 and CDR2 from the germline V gene are DFQATT and SNEGSKA (reference sequence). CDR3 protein: CSARPTSGLRETQYF.

V usage is TRBV7-9 and J usage is TRBJ1-2. Germline-derived CDR1 and CDR2 are SEHNR and FQNEAQ (reference sequence). There are 14 residues in the CDR3. The CDR3: CASSPGGPYYGYTF.

The chain carries TRBV4-3 and TRBJ1-5; TCRdb picks TRBD1, but there is no DNA to check that call. This CDR3 spans 18 amino acids. Germline CDR1 and CDR2: LGHNA and YSLEER. The CDR3 sequence is CASSQEFLDRDYAQPQHF.

J is TRBJ2-5 and V is TRBV7-3. There are 12 residues in the CDR3. Germline values: CDR1 SGHTA, CDR2 FQGTGA. CDR3 residues: CASSFSGETQYF.

CDR3 protein: CSAIARSSYEQYF. The chain recombines TRBV20-1 with TRBJ2-7. The CDR3 is made up of 13 amino acids. CDR1 and CDR2 (germline): DFQATT, SNEGSKA (reference sequence).

The chain uses TRBV12-3 or TRBV12-4 and TRBJ1-3. The CDR3 has 17 residues. The CDR3 protein is CASTVNPSLSSGNTIYF.

The chain has TRBV20-1 and TRBJ2-2; no DNA is available, so the TRBD2 call from TCRdb remains unchecked. Germline V CDR1 and CDR2: DFQATT, SNEGSKA (reference sequence). This CDR3 spans 17 amino acids. The CDR3 is CSARDLAGGPFTGELFF.

This CDR3 is CASSQRTDASGANVLTF. The rearrangement joins TRBV5-6 to TRBJ2-6; TCRdb gives TRBD2 as the D gene, but with no DNA this cannot be confirmed. Germline V gene sequence: CDR1 SGHDT, CDR2 YYEEEE. This CDR3 has 17 amino acids.

The chain recombines TRBV5-1 with TRBJ1-1; TCRdb's D gene call, TRBD1, goes unchecked for lack of DNA. CDR1 SGHRS and CDR2 YFSETQ come from the germline V gene. This CDR3 region has 13 residues. CDR3 sequence: CASSPDSFTEAFF.

The chain is built from TRBV20-1 and TRBJ2-7; checking the TCRdb D call of TRBD2 is not possible without DNA. CDR3 length: 15 residues. The germline V gene encodes CDR1 DFQATT and CDR2 SNEGSKA (reference sequence). The CDR3 reads CSARPGTSGNYEQYF.

This chain connects TRBV5-1 to TRBJ2-2. This CDR3 has 13 residues. In germline, CDR1 is SGHRS, CDR2 YFSETQ. The CDR3 reads CASSLVYDGELFF.

J is TRBJ2-3 and V is TRBV7-2; the D call from TCRdb, TRBD2, cannot be confirmed without DNA. Germline V gene lookup returns CDR1 SGHTA and CDR2 FQGNSA. The CDR3 length is 15 residues. This CDR3 is CASSLGTSGRYTQYF.

The rearrangement uses TRBV10-1 and TRBJ2-3; TCRdb names TRBD2, which stays unverified in the absence of DNA. Germline assignment: CDR1 WNHNN and CDR2 SYGVQD (reference sequence). The CDR3 length is 16 residues. CDR3 sequence reads: CASSPGTSGGRDTQYF.

The V and J genes are TRBV5-5 and TRBJ2-1; without DNA, the TCRdb call of TRBD1 cannot be checked. In germline, CDR1 is SGHKS, CDR2 YYEKEE (reference sequence). The CDR3 runs to 15 residues. Here the CDR3 reads CASSLTQGTYNEQFF.

V usage is TRBV7-2 and J usage is TRBJ2-5. The germline gives CDR1 SGHTA, CDR2 FQGNSA. The CDR3 is 14 residues long. CDR3: CASSLRDLQETQYF.

V and J are TRBV18 and TRBJ2-5; no DNA is available, so the TRBD1 call from TCRdb remains unchecked. The CDR3 spans 15 residues. Germline assignment: CDR1 KGHSH and CDR2 LQKENI. CDR3 residues: CASSPPQGTGETQYF. Based on the CDR3 plus reference TRBV18 and TRBJ2-5, the full variable domain is NAGVMQNPRHLVRRRGQEARLRCSPMKGHSHVYWYRQLPEEGLKFMVYLQKENIIDESGMPKERFSAEFPKEGPSILRIQQVVRGDSAAYFCASSPPQGTGETQYFGPGTRLLVL.

The chain is built from TRBV12-3 or TRBV12-4 and TRBJ1-5; absent DNA, TCRdb's TRBD1 call cannot be checked. The CDR3 runs to 15 residues. The CDR3 loop reads CASRRDLEGNQPQHF.

The V gene is TRBV28, the J gene TRBJ1-1; checking the TCRdb D call of TRBD1 is not possible without DNA. Per germline, CDR1 MDHEN and CDR2 SYDVKM. The CDR3 covers 15 residues. The CDR3 here is CASKSGPGVNTEAFF.

The chain employs TRBV14 and TRBJ1-6; TCRdb's D call of TRBD1 is untestable without DNA. The CDR3 covers 15 residues. The germline gives CDR1 SGHDN, CDR2 FVKESK. The CDR3 loop reads CASSVLTGDNSPLHF.

The rearrangement joins TRBV4-1 to TRBJ1-3; absent DNA, TCRdb's TRBD1 call cannot be checked. Germline lookup yields CDR1 MGHRA and CDR2 YSYEKL. This CDR3 contains 16 residues. The CDR3 protein is CASSLTTGASGNTIYF.

The chain combines TRBV27 with TRBJ2-3. The CDR3 runs 12 residues. The V gene's germline CDR1 is MNHEY and CDR2 SMNVEV (reference sequence). The CDR3 spells CASSPHGDTQYF.

This chain connects TRBV6-1 to TRBJ1-2; the TRBD1 assignment by TCRdb is unverifiable without DNA. The CDR3 is 14 amino acids. Germline-derived CDR1 and CDR2 are MNHNS and SASEGT. CDR3 loop: CASSPATSNYGYTF.

The chain couples TRBV20-1 to TRBJ2-1; the D gene TCRdb calls, TRBD1, cannot be checked with no DNA. There are 16 residues in the CDR3. Germline loops: CDR1 DFQATT, CDR2 SNEGSKA (reference sequence). The CDR3 is CSARGQGDFSYNEQFF.